This T cell receptor beta chain derives from a study of cytomegalovirus exposure and HLA in healthy donors. The CDR3 contains 15 residues. CDR1 and CDR2 from the germline V gene are SGHNT and YYREEE (reference sequence). V lost 1 base and J lost 5; bases outside the gene matches: 2. General study findings and limits: DRB1 had the most TCR associations and HLA-C the fewest, a later analysis found, with rates varying by HLA locus. Three CMV-associated chains proved CMV antigen-specific in vitro.

On this clone itself: Its specificity is not known.

The primer mix had 60 Vbeta and 13 Jbeta primers. Produced via immunoSEQ multiplex PCR; TCRdb's table is partial and in-frame only. Here the sample table reports tens of thousands of clones. Sequencing used PBMCs. The V and J genes are TRBV5-4 and TRBJ2-3, with TRBD2 identical over 12 bases. This receptor was obtained from a man aged 50-60 years in good health and CMV-seronegative. The CDR3 reads CASSLKLAGGDTQYF. The CDR3 DNA is TGTGCCAGCAGCTTGAAACTAGCGGGGGGAGATACGCAGTATTTT.